The present entry profiles one T cell receptor (beta chain) with its context. Its antigen is unknown. The CDR3 runs to 14 residues. CDR1 SGHRS and CDR2 YFSETQ come from the germline V gene. Trimming left V 4 bases short and J 4 bases short, with 11 bases between. Profiling relied on immunoSEQ multiplex PCR, and the TCRdb table lists in-frame clones only, not all of them. The sample lists about 35,000 clones, 86% occurring once. The source of the sample is a study of T cell responses to AZD1222 COVID-19 vaccine. Study observations and caveats: Repertoire samples came only from after the peak T cell response. Targets within unmutated variant regions were reportedly found for nearly half of spike-specific TCRs. Spike as a whole was targeted by vaccine-associated CD4 TCRs, dominant at 160-218 and 743-854.

Sample: peripheral blood, taken 28 days after the second AZD1222 dose. The rearrangement uses TRBV5-1 and TRBJ1-4, with TRBD1 as a possible D gene (6 bases). This clonotype was sampled from an adult who received the AZD1222 COVID-19 vaccine. CDR3 DNA: TGCGCCAGCAGCACGCAGGGGATTAATGAAAAACTGTTTTTT. Its protein product is CASSTQGINEKLFF.